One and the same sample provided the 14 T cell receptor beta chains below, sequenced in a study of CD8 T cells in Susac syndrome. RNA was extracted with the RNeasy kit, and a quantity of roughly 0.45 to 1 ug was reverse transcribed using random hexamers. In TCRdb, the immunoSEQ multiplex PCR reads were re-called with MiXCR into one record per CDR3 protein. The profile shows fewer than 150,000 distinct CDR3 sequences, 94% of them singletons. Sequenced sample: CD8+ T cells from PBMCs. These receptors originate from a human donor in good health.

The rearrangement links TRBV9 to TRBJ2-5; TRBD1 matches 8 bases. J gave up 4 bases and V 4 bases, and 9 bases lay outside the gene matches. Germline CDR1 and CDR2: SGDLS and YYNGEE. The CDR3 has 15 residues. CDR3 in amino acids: CASSWGDRSTETQYF. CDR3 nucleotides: TGTGCCAGCAGCTGGGGGGACAGGAGTACAGAGACCCAGTACTTC.

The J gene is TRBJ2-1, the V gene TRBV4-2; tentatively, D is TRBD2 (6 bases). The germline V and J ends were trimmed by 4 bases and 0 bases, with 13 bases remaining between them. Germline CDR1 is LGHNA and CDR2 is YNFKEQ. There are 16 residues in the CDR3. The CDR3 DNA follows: TGTGCCAGCAGCCCTCCTAGCGATAGCTCCTACAATGAGCAGTTCTTC. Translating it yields CASSPPSDSSYNEQFF.

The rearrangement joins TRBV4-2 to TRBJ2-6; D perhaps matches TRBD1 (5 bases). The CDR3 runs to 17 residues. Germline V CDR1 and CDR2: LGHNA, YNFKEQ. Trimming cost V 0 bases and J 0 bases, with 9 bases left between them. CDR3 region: CASSQEAQASGANVLTF. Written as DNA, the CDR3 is TGTGCCAGCAGCCAAGAGGCACAGGCCTCTGGGGCCAACGTCCTGACTTTC.

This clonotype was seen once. CDR3 in amino acids: CASSPGPGEQFF. The DNA for the CDR3 is TGTGCCAGCAGTCCGGGCCCGGGGGAGCAGTTCTTC. This chain uses TRBV7-9 with TRBJ2-1, with D perhaps TRBD2 (5 bases). Germline CDR1 SEHNR, CDR2 FQNEAQ (reference sequence). The CDR3 is 12 amino acids. V lost 6 bases, J lost 10 bases, and 13 bases lay in between.

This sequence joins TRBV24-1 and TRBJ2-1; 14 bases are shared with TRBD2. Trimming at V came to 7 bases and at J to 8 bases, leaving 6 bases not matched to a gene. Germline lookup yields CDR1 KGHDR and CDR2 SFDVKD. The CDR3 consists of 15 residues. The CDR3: CATRTTSGRVDEQFF. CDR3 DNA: TGTGCCACCAGGACGACTAGCGGGAGGGTGGATGAGCAGTTCTTC.

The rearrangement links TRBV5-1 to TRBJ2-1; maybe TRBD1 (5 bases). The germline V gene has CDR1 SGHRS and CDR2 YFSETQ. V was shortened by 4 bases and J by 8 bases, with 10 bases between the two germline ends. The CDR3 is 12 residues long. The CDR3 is CASSGRADEQFF. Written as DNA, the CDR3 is TGCGCCAGCAGCGGCAGGGCGGATGAGCAGTTCTTC.

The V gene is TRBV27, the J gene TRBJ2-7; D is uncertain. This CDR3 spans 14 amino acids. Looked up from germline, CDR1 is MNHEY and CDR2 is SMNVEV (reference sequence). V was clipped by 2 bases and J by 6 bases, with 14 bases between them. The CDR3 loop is CASSLRSDGSEQYF. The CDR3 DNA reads TGTGCCAGCAGTTTACGCAGCGACGGGTCCGAGCAGTACTTC.

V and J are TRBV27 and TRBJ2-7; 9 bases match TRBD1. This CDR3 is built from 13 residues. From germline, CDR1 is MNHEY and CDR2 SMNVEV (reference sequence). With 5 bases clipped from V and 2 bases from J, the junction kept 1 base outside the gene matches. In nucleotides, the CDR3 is TGTGCCAGCAGTGACAGGGGGGCCTACGAGCAGTACTTC. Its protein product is CASSDRGAYEQYF.

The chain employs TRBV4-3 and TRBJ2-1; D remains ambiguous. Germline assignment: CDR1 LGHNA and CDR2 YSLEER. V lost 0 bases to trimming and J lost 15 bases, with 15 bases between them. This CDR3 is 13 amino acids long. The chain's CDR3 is CASSQEETTRLFF. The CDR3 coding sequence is TGCGCCAGCAGCCAAGAAGAAACTACCCGTTTGTTCTTC.

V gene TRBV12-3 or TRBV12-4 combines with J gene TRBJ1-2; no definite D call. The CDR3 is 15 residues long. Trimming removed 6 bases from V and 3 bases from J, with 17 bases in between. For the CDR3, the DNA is TGTGCCAGCAGCACCGCCGGCAGTTCCTACTATGGCTACACCTTC. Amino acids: CASSTAGSSYYGYTF.

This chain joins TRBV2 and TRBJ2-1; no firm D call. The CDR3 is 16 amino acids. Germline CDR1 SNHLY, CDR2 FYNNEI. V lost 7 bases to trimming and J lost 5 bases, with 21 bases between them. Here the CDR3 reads CASTTGPNRLDNEQFF. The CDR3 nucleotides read TGTGCCAGCACTACGGGCCCAAATAGACTTGACAATGAGCAGTTCTTC.

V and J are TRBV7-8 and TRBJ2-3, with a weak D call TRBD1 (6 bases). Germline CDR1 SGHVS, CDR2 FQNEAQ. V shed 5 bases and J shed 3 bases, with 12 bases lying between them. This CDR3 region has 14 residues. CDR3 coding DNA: TGTGCCAGCAGCGGGTCAGGGGAGACAGATACGCAGTATTTT. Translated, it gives CASSGSGETDTQYF. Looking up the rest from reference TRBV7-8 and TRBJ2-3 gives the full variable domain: GAGVSQSPRYKVAKRGQDVALRCDPISGHVSLFWYQQALGQGPEFLTYFQNEAQLDKSGLPSDRFFAERPEGSVSTLKIQRTQQEDSAVYLCASSGSGETDTQYFGPGTRLTVL.

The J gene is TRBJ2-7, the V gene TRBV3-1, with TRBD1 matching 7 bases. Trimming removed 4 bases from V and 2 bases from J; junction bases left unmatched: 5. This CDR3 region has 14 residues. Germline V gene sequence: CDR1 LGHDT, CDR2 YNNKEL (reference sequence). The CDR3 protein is CASSPRDSAYEQYF. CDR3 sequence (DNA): TGTGCCAGCAGCCCCCGGGACAGTGCCTACGAGCAGTACTTC.

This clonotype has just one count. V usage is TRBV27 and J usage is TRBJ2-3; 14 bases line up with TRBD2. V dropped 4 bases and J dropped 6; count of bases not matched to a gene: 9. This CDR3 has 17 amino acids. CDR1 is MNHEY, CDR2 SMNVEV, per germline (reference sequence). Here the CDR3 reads CASSSQTSGRAFDTQYF. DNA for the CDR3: TGTGCCAGCAGTTCCCAGACTAGCGGGAGGGCCTTTGATACGCAGTATTTT.